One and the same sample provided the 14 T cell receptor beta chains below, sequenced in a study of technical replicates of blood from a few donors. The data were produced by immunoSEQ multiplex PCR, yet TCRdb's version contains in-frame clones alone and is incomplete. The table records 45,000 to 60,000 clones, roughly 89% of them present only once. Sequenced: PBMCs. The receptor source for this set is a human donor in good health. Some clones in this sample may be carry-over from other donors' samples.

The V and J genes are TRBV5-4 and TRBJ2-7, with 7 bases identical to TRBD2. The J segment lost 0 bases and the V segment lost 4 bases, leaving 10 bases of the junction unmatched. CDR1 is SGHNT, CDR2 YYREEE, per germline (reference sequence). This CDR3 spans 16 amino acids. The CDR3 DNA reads TGTGCCAGCAGCCGGAGAGGAGCGGGGAGCTCCTACGAGCAGTACTTC. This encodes CASSRRGAGSSYEQYF.

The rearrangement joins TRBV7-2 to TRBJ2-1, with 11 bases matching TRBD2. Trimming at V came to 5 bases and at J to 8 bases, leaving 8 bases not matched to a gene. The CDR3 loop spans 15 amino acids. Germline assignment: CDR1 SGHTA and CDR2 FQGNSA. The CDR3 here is CASSRTSGRSYEQFF. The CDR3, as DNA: TGTGCCAGCAGCCGAACTAGCGGGAGATCTTATGAGCAGTTCTTC.

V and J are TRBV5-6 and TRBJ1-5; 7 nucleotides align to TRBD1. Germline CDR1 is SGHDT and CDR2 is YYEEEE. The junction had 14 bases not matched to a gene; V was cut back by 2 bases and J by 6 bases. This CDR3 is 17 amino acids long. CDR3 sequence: CASSLLGTAEKGQPQHF. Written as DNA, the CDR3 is TGTGCCAGCAGCTTATTGGGGACAGCGGAGAAGGGTCAGCCCCAGCATTTT.

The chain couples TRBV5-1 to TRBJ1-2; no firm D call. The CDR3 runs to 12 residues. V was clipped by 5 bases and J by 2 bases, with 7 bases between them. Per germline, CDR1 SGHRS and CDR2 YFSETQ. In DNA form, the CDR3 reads TGCGCCAGCAGTGGAGGGAACTATGGCTACACCTTC. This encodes CASSGGNYGYTF.

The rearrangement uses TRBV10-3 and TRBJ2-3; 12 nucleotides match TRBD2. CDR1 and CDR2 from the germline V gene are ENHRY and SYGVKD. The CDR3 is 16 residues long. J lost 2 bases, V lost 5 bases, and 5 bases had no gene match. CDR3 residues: CAISPRTSGNTDTQYF. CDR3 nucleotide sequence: TGTGCCATCAGTCCTAGGACTAGCGGGAACACAGATACGCAGTATTTT.

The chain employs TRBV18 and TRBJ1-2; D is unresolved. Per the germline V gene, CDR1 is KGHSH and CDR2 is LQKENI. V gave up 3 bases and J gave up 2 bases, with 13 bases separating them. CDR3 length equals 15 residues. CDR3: CASSPSVQENYGYTF. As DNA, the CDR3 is TGTGCCAGCTCACCTTCAGTTCAGGAAAACTATGGCTACACCTTC.

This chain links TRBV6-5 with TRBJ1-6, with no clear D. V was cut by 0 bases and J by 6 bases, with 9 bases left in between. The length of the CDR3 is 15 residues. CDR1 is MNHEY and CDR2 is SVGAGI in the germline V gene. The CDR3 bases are TGTGCCAGCAGTTACTCACGGCGGGGTAATTCACCCCTCCACTTT. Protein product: CASSYSRRGNSPLHF.

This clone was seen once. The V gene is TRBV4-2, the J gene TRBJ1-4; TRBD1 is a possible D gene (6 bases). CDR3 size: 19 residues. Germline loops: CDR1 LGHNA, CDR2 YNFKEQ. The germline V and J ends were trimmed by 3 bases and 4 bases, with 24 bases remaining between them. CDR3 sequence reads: CASSQAGGVRQGINEKLFF. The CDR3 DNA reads TGTGCCAGCAGCCAGGCCGGAGGAGTTAGGCAGGGGATTAATGAAAAACTGTTTTTT.

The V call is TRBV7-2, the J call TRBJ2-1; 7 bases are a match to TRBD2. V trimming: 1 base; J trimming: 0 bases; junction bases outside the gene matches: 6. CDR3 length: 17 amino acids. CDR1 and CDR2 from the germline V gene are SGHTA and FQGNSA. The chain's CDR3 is CASSLVPREYSYNEQFF. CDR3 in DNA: TGTGCCAGCAGCTTAGTTCCGCGGGAGTACTCCTACAATGAGCAGTTCTTC.

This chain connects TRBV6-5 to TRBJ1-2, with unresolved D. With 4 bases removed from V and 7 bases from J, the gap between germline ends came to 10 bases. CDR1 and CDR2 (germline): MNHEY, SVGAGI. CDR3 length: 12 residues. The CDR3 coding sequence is TGTGCCAGCAGTTCCCTGGAGTCTGGCTACACCTTC. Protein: CASSSLESGYTF.

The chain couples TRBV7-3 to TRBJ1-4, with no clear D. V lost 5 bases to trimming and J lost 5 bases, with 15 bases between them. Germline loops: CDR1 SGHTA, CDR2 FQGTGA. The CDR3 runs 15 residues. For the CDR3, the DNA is TGTGCCAGCAGCCTACCCCGGGGAGGGAATGAAAAACTGTTTTTT. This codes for CASSLPRGGNEKLFF.

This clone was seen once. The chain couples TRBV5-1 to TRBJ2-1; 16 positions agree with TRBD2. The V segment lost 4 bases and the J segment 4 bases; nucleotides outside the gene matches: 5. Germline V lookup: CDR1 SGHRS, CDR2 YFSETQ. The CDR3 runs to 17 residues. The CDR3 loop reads CASSTGTSGRGYNEQFF. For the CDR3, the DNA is TGCGCCAGCAGCACCGGGACTAGCGGGAGGGGTTACAATGAGCAGTTCTTC. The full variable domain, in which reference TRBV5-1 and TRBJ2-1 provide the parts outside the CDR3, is KAGVTQTPRYLIKTRGQQVTLSCSPISGHRSVSWYQQTPGQGLQFLFEYFSETQRNKGNFPGRFSGRQFSNSRSEMNVSTLELGDSALYLCASSTGTSGRGYNEQFFGPGTRLTVL.

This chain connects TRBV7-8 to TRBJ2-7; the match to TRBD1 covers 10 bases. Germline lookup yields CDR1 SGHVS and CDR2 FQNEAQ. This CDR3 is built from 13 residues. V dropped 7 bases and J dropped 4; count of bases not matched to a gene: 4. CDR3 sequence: CASTRTGGYEQYF. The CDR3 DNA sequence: TGTGCCAGCACCCGGACAGGGGGTTACGAGCAGTACTTC.

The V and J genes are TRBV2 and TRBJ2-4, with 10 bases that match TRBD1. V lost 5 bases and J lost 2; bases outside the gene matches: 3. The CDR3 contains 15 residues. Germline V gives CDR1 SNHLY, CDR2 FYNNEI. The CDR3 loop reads CASSPDRGTKNIQYF. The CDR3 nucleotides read TGTGCCAGCAGTCCGGACAGGGGGACCAAAAACATTCAGTACTTC.